This T cell receptor beta chain was profiled in a study of T cells after yellow fever vaccination. Study-wide findings and caveats: The presence of abundant clonotypes contaminating from the bulk population was possible in FACS-sorted repertoires.

Regarding this clonotype: The antigen remains undetermined.

Via MiXCR, TCRdb re-called the 5' RACE reads, giving one row per CDR3 protein. The sample holds around 590,000 distinct CDR3 sequences; roughly 12% are singletons and the top ten take 14% to 15%. Looked up from germline, CDR1 is SGDLS and CDR2 is YYNGEE. Trimming at V came to 5 bases and at J to 1 base, leaving 9 bases not matched to a gene. This CDR3 is 15 amino acids long. The rearrangement joins TRBV9 to TRBJ2-7; the match to TRBD2 covers 7 bases. This clonotype was obtained from a man younger than 45 who received the YFV17D yellow fever vaccine. Here the sequenced sample was PBMCs, taken on the day of the yellow fever booster vaccination. CDR3 in DNA: TGTGCCAGCAGTAGCAGGGACGGGAGGTCCTACGAGCAGTACTTC. This sequence encodes CASSSRDGRSYEQYF.